These 7 T cell receptor beta chains originate from one sample sequenced in a study of T cell responses to AZD1222 COVID-19 vaccine. This table comes from immunoSEQ multiplex PCR, and its TCRdb copy is limited to in-frame clones, with some not included. The table shows about 200,000 clones, with more than 85% occurring only once. The source material was peripheral blood, sampled on day 0 of MenACWY control vaccination. All receptors come from an adult in good health.

The DNA of the CDR3 is TGTGCCAGTAAACAGGGGGTTCTTGGGGCCAACGTCCTGACTTTC. It translates to CASKQGVLGANVLTF. The V and J genes are TRBV19 and TRBJ2-6, with TRBD1 identical over 8 bases. The V segment lost 7 bases and the J segment 3 bases; nucleotides outside the gene matches: 5. Germline V gene sequence: CDR1 LNHDA, CDR2 SQIVND (reference sequence). The CDR3 contains 15 residues.

V usage is TRBV2 and J usage is TRBJ1-2, with D tentatively TRBD1 (5 bases). The CDR3 consists of 14 residues. V shed 1 base and J shed 3 bases, with 9 bases lying between them. Germline lookup yields CDR1 SNHLY and CDR2 FYNNEI. CDR3 amino acids: CASSEVEGDYGYTF. The DNA of the CDR3 is TGTGCCAGCAGTGAAGTAGAAGGGGACTATGGCTACACCTTC. The full variable domain, rest sourced from reference TRBV2 and TRBJ1-2, is EPEVTQTPSHQVTQMGQEVILRCVPISNHLYFYWYRQILGQKVEFLVSFYNNEISEKSEIFDDQFSVERPDGSNFTLKIRSTKLEDSAMYFCASSEVEGDYGYTFGSGTRLTVV.

The chain couples TRBV9 to TRBJ1-3, with D maybe TRBD1 (6 bases). V was shortened by 3 bases and J by 0 bases, with 10 bases between the two germline ends. CDR1 SGDLS and CDR2 YYNGEE come from the germline V gene. This CDR3 has 15 amino acids. The CDR3 sequence: CASSATGLSGNTIYF. Here the CDR3 DNA reads TGTGCCAGCAGCGCAACAGGGCTCTCTGGAAACACCATATATTTT.

The V and J genes are TRBV18 and TRBJ1-1; 7 bases are a match to TRBD1. The CDR3 loop spans 16 amino acids. Germline V lookup: CDR1 KGHSH, CDR2 LQKENI. V was clipped by 1 base and J by 6 bases; unmatched bases: 11. CDR3 region: CASSPQETGAVAEAFF. CDR3 nucleotide sequence: TGTGCCAGCTCACCACAGGAAACAGGGGCGGTCGCTGAAGCTTTCTTT. The full variable domain, completed using reference TRBV18 and TRBJ1-1, is NAGVMQNPRHLVRRRGQEARLRCSPMKGHSHVYWYRQLPEEGLKFMVYLQKENIIDESGMPKERFSAEFPKEGPSILRIQQVVRGDSAAYFCASSPQETGAVAEAFFGQGTRLTVV.

This sequence joins TRBV30 and TRBJ2-7; D possibly corresponds to TRBD1 (6 bases). Germline CDR1 GTSNPN, CDR2 SVGIG (reference sequence). This CDR3 region has 13 residues. V was shortened by 8 bases and J by 6 bases, with 20 bases between the two germline ends. CDR3 DNA sequence: TGTGCCCTGGACAGTAGGGGAATAAGCGAGCAGTACTTC. Encoded protein: CALDSRGISEQYF.

This chain joins TRBV4-2 and TRBJ1-5; unclear D gene. Germline values: CDR1 LGHNA, CDR2 YNFKEQ. The V gene lost 1 base and the J gene lost 7 bases, with 5 bases spanning the gap. There are 12 residues in the CDR3. Here the CDR3 reads CASSQARQPQHF. In DNA, the CDR3 is TGTGCCAGCAGCCAAGCTAGACAGCCCCAGCATTTT.

This chain connects TRBV4-3 to TRBJ1-5; D gene unclear. V was pared by 0 bases and J by 3 bases, with 6 bases between. CDR1 and CDR2 (germline): LGHNA, YSLEER. CDR3 length: 14 amino acids. This CDR3 reads CASSQDRVNQPQHF. DNA of the CDR3: TGCGCCAGCAGCCAAGATAGAGTCAATCAGCCCCAGCATTTT.